A selection of T cell receptor beta chains follows, all from one sample in a study of a mutant IDH1 vaccine in newly diagnosed glioma. Sequenced by immunoSEQ multiplex PCR; TCRdb stores in-frame clones only, minus some. Among tens of thousands of clones listed, less than 90% were seen once. These receptors are not linked to any known antigen. Sequenced material: PBMCs, taken from a glioma patient whose treatment included an IDH1 peptide vaccine. The origin of the receptors is a young woman with glioma. Both conserved end residues are part of each CDR3. Fields, in order: V gene, clone size, J gene, D gene, CDR3 DNA, CDR3 protein. D genes are given only for firm matches. Not all rows give a size; the values are once, few, many and, for expanded clones, a class.

v_gene: TRBV27; abundance: .; j_gene: TRBJ2-7; d_gene: .; CDR3nt: TGTGCCAGCAGTTTGGGGATTTCCCTCTACGAGCAGTACTTC; CDR3aa: CASSLGISLYEQYF
v_gene: TRBV6-5; abundance: .; j_gene: TRBJ2-2; d_gene: .; CDR3nt: TGTGCCAGCAGCCGCGAGGGGGGGCGGCCCGGGGAGCTGTTTTTT; CDR3aa: CASSREGGRPGELFF
v_gene: TRBV6-5; abundance: few; j_gene: TRBJ1-1; d_gene: .; CDR3nt: TGTGCCAGCAGCCAGCGGGGTCTGAACACTGAAGCTTTCTTT; CDR3aa: CASSQRGLNTEAFF
v_gene: TRBV10-3; abundance: .; j_gene: TRBJ1-2; d_gene: TRBD1; CDR3nt: TGTGCCTCCAACCCCCTCAGGGGGCCAGTTGGCTACACCTTC; CDR3aa: CASNPLRGPVGYTF
v_gene: TRBV25-1; abundance: .; j_gene: TRBJ2-1; d_gene: TRBD1; CDR3nt: TGTGCCAGCAGTCAACTTCCGGGACAGAAGGGGGATGAGCAGTTCTTC; CDR3aa: CASSQLPGQKGDEQFF
v_gene: TRBV5-1; abundance: .; j_gene: TRBJ2-2; d_gene: .; CDR3nt: TGCGCCAGCAGCTTGGCAGGGAGGACCGGGGAGCTGTTTTTT; CDR3aa: CASSLAGRTGELFF
v_gene: TRBV29-1; abundance: .; j_gene: TRBJ1-2; d_gene: .; CDR3nt: TGCAGCGTTGCGGGGGTCGAAGGCTACACCTTC; CDR3aa: CSVAGVEGYTF
v_gene: TRBV27; abundance: .; j_gene: TRBJ2-1; d_gene: .; CDR3nt: TGTGCCAGCAGTTTAATTGACGGGGGCTACAATGAGCAGTTCTTC; CDR3aa: CASSLIDGGYNEQFF
v_gene: TRBV7-2; abundance: .; j_gene: TRBJ2-7; d_gene: TRBD2; CDR3nt: TGTGCCAGCAGCCCGGTAGCGGGGGCCTACGAGCAGTACTTC; CDR3aa: CASSPVAGAYEQYF
v_gene: TRBV19; abundance: .; j_gene: TRBJ1-2; d_gene: .; CDR3nt: TGTGCCAGTAGCCCGGCGGGGATTGGCTATGGCTACACCTTC; CDR3aa: CASSPAGIGYGYTF
v_gene: TRBV5-1; abundance: .; j_gene: TRBJ1-3; d_gene: TRBD1; CDR3nt: TGCGCCAGCAGCCGGACAGGGTTGGAAGGGAACACCATATATTTT; CDR3aa: CASSRTGLEGNTIYF
v_gene: TRBV27; abundance: .; j_gene: TRBJ2-6; d_gene: .; CDR3nt: TGTGCCAGCAGCCTCAGGGGATCCGGGGCCAACGTCCTGACTTTC; CDR3aa: CASSLRGSGANVLTF
v_gene: TRBV11-2; abundance: .; j_gene: TRBJ1-1; d_gene: .; CDR3nt: TGTGCCAGCAGCTTATCTCATATAGACAGCATGAACACTGAAGCTTTCTTT; CDR3aa: CASSLSHIDSMNTEAFF
v_gene: TRBV6-1; abundance: .; j_gene: TRBJ2-2; d_gene: .; CDR3nt: TGTGCCAGCAGTGAATGGGGGCTCGGAACCGGGGAGCTGTTTTTT; CDR3aa: CASSEWGLGTGELFF
v_gene: TRBV6-1; abundance: .; j_gene: TRBJ1-1; d_gene: .; CDR3nt: TGTGCCAGCAGGTCACAGGGTGGGAGCACTGAAGCTTTCTTT; CDR3aa: CASRSQGGSTEAFF
v_gene: TRBV6-1; abundance: once; j_gene: TRBJ1-1; d_gene: .; CDR3nt: TGTGCCAGCAGTGAAGAGAGGACTGCCCCCGCTTTCTTT; CDR3aa: CASSEERTAPAFF
v_gene: TRBV7-9; abundance: few; j_gene: TRBJ2-7; d_gene: .; CDR3nt: TGTGCCAGCAGCTTATCTGAAACGACAGGCTCCTACGAGCAGTACTTC; CDR3aa: CASSLSETTGSYEQYF
v_gene: TRBV5-6; abundance: .; j_gene: TRBJ2-1; d_gene: .; CDR3nt: TGTGCCAGCAGCTTCAGGGTGGGGATTTACAATGAGCAGTTCTTC; CDR3aa: CASSFRVGIYNEQFF
v_gene: TRBV6-6; abundance: few; j_gene: TRBJ1-2; d_gene: .; CDR3nt: TGTGCCAGCAGTTACCGGCAGGGATGGGGGTATGGCTACACCTTC; CDR3aa: CASSYRQGWGYGYTF
v_gene: TRBV19; abundance: once; j_gene: TRBJ2-2; d_gene: .; CDR3nt: TGTGCCAGTAGTATAGCGAATAAAGGGTTTTTCGCCGGGGAGCTGTTTTTT; CDR3aa: CASSIANKGFFAGELFF
v_gene: TRBV5-1; abundance: few; j_gene: TRBJ1-1; d_gene: .; CDR3nt: TGCGCCAGCAGCTTCGGATGGGGGTACACTGAAGCTTTCTTT; CDR3aa: CASSFGWGYTEAFF
v_gene: TRBV7-7; abundance: few; j_gene: TRBJ2-1; d_gene: TRBD1; CDR3nt: TGTGCCAGCAGTCCCAGGGGACAGGGTTTAGGGGAGCAGTTCTTC; CDR3aa: CASSPRGQGLGEQFF
v_gene: TRBV4-1; abundance: .; j_gene: TRBJ2-5; d_gene: .; CDR3nt: TGCGCCAGCAGCCAAGGGGGTTCCATTAAGAGACTCATTCCGATCGGGGAGACCCAGTACTTC; CDR3aa: CASSQGGSIKRLIPIGETQYF
v_gene: TRBV11-2; abundance: .; j_gene: TRBJ1-1; d_gene: TRBD1; CDR3nt: TGTGCCAGCAGCCGAATTACAGGGGGCGGGGTGAACACTGAAGCTTTCTTT; CDR3aa: CASSRITGGGVNTEAFF
v_gene: TRBV30; abundance: .; j_gene: TRBJ2-1; d_gene: TRBD1; CDR3nt: TGTGCCTGGAGTAAGGACAGGGTCTACCACAATGAGCAGTTCTTC; CDR3aa: CAWSKDRVYHNEQFF
v_gene: TRBV5-8; abundance: .; j_gene: TRBJ2-5; d_gene: .; CDR3nt: TGTGCCAGCAGCCCTATAGGGGGAGAAGCAGAGACCCAGTACTTC; CDR3aa: CASSPIGGEAETQYF
v_gene: TRBV28; abundance: few; j_gene: TRBJ1-1; d_gene: .; CDR3nt: TGTGCCAGCAGTTTACCAAATCGGAACACTGAAGCTTTCTTT; CDR3aa: CASSLPNRNTEAFF
v_gene: TRBV27; abundance: .; j_gene: TRBJ1-5; d_gene: .; CDR3nt: TGTGCCAGCAGTTTGGGACCATGGGAGCCCCAGCATTTT; CDR3aa: CASSLGPWEPQHF
v_gene: TRBV30; abundance: .; j_gene: TRBJ2-7; d_gene: TRBD2; CDR3nt: TGTGCCTGGAGTATCGGGACTAGCGGGAGGGCCTACGAGCAGTACTTC; CDR3aa: CAWSIGTSGRAYEQYF
v_gene: TRBV7-2; abundance: .; j_gene: TRBJ2-7; d_gene: TRBD1; CDR3nt: TGTGCCAGCAGCTTGGACAGGGCAGCCTACGAGCAGTACTTC; CDR3aa: CASSLDRAAYEQYF
v_gene: TRBV27; abundance: .; j_gene: TRBJ2-7; d_gene: TRBD2; CDR3nt: TGTGCCAGCAGGCCCGGGACTAGCGGGAGCATGCAGTACTTC; CDR3aa: CASRPGTSGSMQYF
v_gene: TRBV6-1; abundance: .; j_gene: TRBJ1-2; d_gene: TRBD1; CDR3nt: TGTGCCAGCAGTGCTCGGACAGGGGGTACGGAAGGCTACACCTTC; CDR3aa: CASSARTGGTEGYTF
v_gene: TRBV27; abundance: .; j_gene: TRBJ1-2; d_gene: .; CDR3nt: TGTGCCAGCAGTTTTGTTTCTAACTATGGCTACACCTTC; CDR3aa: CASSFVSNYGYTF
v_gene: TRBV27; abundance: .; j_gene: TRBJ2-7; d_gene: .; CDR3nt: TGTGCCAGCAGTTTCGCACCTTCCGGGGGCCTTACCTACGAGCAGTACTTC; CDR3aa: CASSFAPSGGLTYEQYF
v_gene: TRBV19; abundance: .; j_gene: TRBJ2-7; d_gene: .; CDR3nt: TGTGCCAGTAGTATTAAGGGGGACTCCTCCTACGAGCAGTACTTC; CDR3aa: CASSIKGDSSYEQYF
v_gene: TRBV18; abundance: .; j_gene: TRBJ1-2; d_gene: .; CDR3nt: TGTGCCAGCTCACCAGACGGGTATGGCTACACCTTC; CDR3aa: CASSPDGYGYTF
v_gene: TRBV27; abundance: few; j_gene: TRBJ1-1; d_gene: .; CDR3nt: TGTGCCAGCAGCCTGGGGACATACACTGAAGCTTTCTTT; CDR3aa: CASSLGTYTEAFF
v_gene: TRBV7-6; abundance: .; j_gene: TRBJ1-1; d_gene: .; CDR3nt: TGTGCCAGCAGCTTAGCCCACAGATCTGAAGCTTTCTTT; CDR3aa: CASSLAHRSEAFF
v_gene: TRBV7-9; abundance: .; j_gene: TRBJ1-3; d_gene: TRBD1; CDR3nt: TGTGCCAGCAGCTCGTTAGTGAGACAGGGAGACACCATATATTTT; CDR3aa: CASSSLVRQGDTIYF
v_gene: TRBV7-3; abundance: .; j_gene: TRBJ1-1; d_gene: .; CDR3nt: TGTGCCAGCAGCCCTCCCGGGGCGGGCACTGAAGCTTTCTTT; CDR3aa: CASSPPGAGTEAFF
v_gene: TRBV7-8; abundance: .; j_gene: TRBJ1-2; d_gene: .; CDR3nt: TGTGCCAGCCGGTGGGCTGGGACCAACTATGGCTACACCTTC; CDR3aa: CASRWAGTNYGYTF
v_gene: TRBV27; abundance: .; j_gene: TRBJ2-6; d_gene: .; CDR3nt: TGTGCCAGCAGTTTATCCATGGGGTTCTCTGGGGCCAACGTCCTGACTTTC; CDR3aa: CASSLSMGFSGANVLTF
v_gene: TRBV19; abundance: .; j_gene: TRBJ2-1; d_gene: .; CDR3nt: TGTGCCAGTAGTACCGACTCTTACAATGAGCAGTTCTTC; CDR3aa: CASSTDSYNEQFF
v_gene: TRBV25-1; abundance: .; j_gene: TRBJ2-5; d_gene: TRBD2; CDR3nt: TGTGCCAGCAGTGAATTGGAAGGACTAGGGTTAGAAGAGACCCAGTACTTC; CDR3aa: CASSELEGLGLEETQYF
v_gene: TRBV4-3; abundance: .; j_gene: TRBJ1-2; d_gene: .; CDR3nt: TGCGCCAGCAGCCAAGATTTGGCCCGGGGGCTAGCCGCGTTCTATGGCTACACCTTC; CDR3aa: CASSQDLARGLAAFYGYTF
v_gene: TRBV11-2; abundance: .; j_gene: TRBJ2-7; d_gene: .; CDR3nt: TGTGCCAGCAGCCCTCACCAGGACAGATCCTACGAGCAGTACTTC; CDR3aa: CASSPHQDRSYEQYF
v_gene: TRBV6-5; abundance: .; j_gene: TRBJ2-5; d_gene: TRBD1; CDR3nt: TGTGCCAGCAGCCCCGGACAGGGCTCGAGAGAGACCCAGTACTTC; CDR3aa: CASSPGQGSRETQYF
v_gene: TRBV7-8; abundance: .; j_gene: TRBJ1-1; d_gene: .; CDR3nt: TGTGCCAGCAGCTTAAAGACTGAAGCTTTCTTT; CDR3aa: CASSLKTEAFF
v_gene: TRBV4-1; abundance: .; j_gene: TRBJ2-7; d_gene: TRBD2; CDR3nt: TGCGCCAGCAGCCAAGGTCCAGCGGGAGGGCCCGAGCAGTACTTC; CDR3aa: CASSQGPAGGPEQYF
v_gene: TRBV11-2; abundance: .; j_gene: TRBJ1-4; d_gene: .; CDR3nt: TGTGCCAGCAGTCTAGGGGGTGAAAAACTGTTTTTT; CDR3aa: CASSLGGEKLFF
v_gene: TRBV27; abundance: once; j_gene: TRBJ1-2; d_gene: .; CDR3nt: TGTGCCAGCAGTTCTATTACAGGGTCAATCAGCTGGGGCTACACCTTC; CDR3aa: CASSSITGSISWGYTF
v_gene: TRBV11-1; abundance: .; j_gene: TRBJ2-7; d_gene: TRBD1; CDR3nt: TGTGCCAGCAGCCGGGACAGGGCGGGGGAGCAGTACTTC; CDR3aa: CASSRDRAGEQYF
v_gene: TRBV18; abundance: .; j_gene: TRBJ2-3; d_gene: .; CDR3nt: TGTGCCAGCTCACCACTGGGCTTCCCCAGAGATACGCAGTATTTT; CDR3aa: CASSPLGFPRDTQYF
v_gene: TRBV5-1; abundance: .; j_gene: TRBJ2-1; d_gene: .; CDR3nt: TGCGCCAGCAGCTTGGTGACTCAAGAGCAGTTCTTC; CDR3aa: CASSLVTQEQFF
v_gene: TRBV21-1; abundance: .; j_gene: TRBJ1-4; d_gene: .; CDR3nt: TGTGCCAGCAGCTACAGGGAGTACGATGAAAAACTGTTTTTT; CDR3aa: CASSYREYDEKLFF
v_gene: TRBV9; abundance: once; j_gene: TRBJ1-4; d_gene: .; CDR3nt: TGTGCCAGCAGCGTAGGAGACAGCGATGAAAAACTGTTTTTT; CDR3aa: CASSVGDSDEKLFF
v_gene: TRBV28; abundance: .; j_gene: TRBJ1-1; d_gene: .; CDR3nt: TGTGCCAGCAGTTTAATCCGGGCGAACACTGAAGCTTTCTTT; CDR3aa: CASSLIRANTEAFF
v_gene: TRBV4-3; abundance: .; j_gene: TRBJ2-7; d_gene: TRBD2; CDR3nt: TGCGCCAGCAGCCGGGGACTAGCGGGGGGGTCCTACGAGCAGTACTTC; CDR3aa: CASSRGLAGGSYEQYF